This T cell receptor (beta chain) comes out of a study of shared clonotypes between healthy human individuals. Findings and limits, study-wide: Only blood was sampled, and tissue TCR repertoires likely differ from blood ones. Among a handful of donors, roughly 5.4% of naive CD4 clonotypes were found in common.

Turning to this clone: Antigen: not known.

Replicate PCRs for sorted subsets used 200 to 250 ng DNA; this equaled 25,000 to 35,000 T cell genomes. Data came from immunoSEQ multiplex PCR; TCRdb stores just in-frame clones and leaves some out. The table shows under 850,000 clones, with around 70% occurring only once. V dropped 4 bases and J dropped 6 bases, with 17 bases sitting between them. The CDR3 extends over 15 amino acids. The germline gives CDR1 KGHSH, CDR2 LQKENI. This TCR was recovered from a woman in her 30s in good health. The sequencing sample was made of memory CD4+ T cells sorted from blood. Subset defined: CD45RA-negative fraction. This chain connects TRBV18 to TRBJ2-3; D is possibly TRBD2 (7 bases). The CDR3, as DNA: TGTGCCAGCTCACTACCACATCGGGGGGCCGATACGCAGTATTTT. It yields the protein CASSLPHRGADTQYF.